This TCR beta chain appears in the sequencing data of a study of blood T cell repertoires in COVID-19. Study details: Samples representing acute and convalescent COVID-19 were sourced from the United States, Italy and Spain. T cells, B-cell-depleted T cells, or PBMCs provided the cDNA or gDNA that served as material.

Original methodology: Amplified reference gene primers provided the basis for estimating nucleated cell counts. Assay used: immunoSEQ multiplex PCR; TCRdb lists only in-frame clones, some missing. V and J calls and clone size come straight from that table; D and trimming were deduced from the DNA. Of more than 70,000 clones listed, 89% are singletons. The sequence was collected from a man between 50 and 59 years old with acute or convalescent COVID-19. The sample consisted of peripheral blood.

The CDR3 DNA reads TGTGCCAGCAGCTCCTCAACAGGGGGAGGGTACACTGAAGCTTTCTTT. It yields the protein CASSSSTGGGYTEAFF. The V call is TRBV11-1, the J call TRBJ1-1; 8 bases map to TRBD1. This CDR3 spans 16 amino acids. Germline-derived CDR1 and CDR2 are SGHAT and FQDESV (reference sequence). The ends lost 4 bases at V and 3 bases at J; junction bases unmatched: 10.